This T cell receptor beta chain came from a study of cytomegalovirus exposure and HLA in healthy donors. In nominal health when sampled, donors likely had unrecorded immune exposures nonetheless. Worth noting for this clone: The antigen is unknown.

The PCR used 60 Vbeta and 13 Jbeta primers. Sequencing used immunoSEQ multiplex PCR; TCRdb keeps in-frame clones, though not all of them. The table has 100,000 or so clones, around 77% seen once; the top ten hold over 6.5%. V was clipped by 0 bases and J by 2 bases, with 20 bases between them. The CDR3 runs to 19 residues. The germline gives CDR1 SGHRS, CDR2 YFSETQ. Study observations and caveats: The authors considered a cluster of highly shared sequence variants likely to be a sequencing artifact. The authors reported that TCR beta sequences could predict HLA-A and HLA-B alleles. These predictions were accurate for most subjects in the first cohort. Immune exposure information comprised only CMV serostatus.

The TCR sequence derives from a woman in her 40s in good health and CMV-seropositive. The chain is built from TRBV5-1 and TRBJ2-2, with a weak D call TRBD2 (6 bases). The sequencing input was PBMCs. Here the CDR3 reads CASSLDPKGSGENTGELFF. The CDR3 nucleotides are TGCGCCAGCAGCTTGGATCCTAAAGGTTCGGGGGAAAACACCGGGGAGCTGTTTTTT.